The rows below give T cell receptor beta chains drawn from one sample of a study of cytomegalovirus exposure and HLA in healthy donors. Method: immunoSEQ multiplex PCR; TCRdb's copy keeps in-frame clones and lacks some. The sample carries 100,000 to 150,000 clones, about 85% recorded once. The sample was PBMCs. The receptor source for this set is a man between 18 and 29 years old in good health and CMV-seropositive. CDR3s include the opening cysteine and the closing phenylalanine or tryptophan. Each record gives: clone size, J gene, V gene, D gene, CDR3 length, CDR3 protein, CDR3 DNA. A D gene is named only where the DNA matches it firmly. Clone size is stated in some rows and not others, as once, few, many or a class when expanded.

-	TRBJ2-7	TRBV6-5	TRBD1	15	CASSRGQGKTYEQYF	TGTGCCAGCAGCCGAGGACAGGGGAAAACCTACGAGCAGTACTTC
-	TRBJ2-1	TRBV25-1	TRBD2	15	CASSPDSGGGDEQFF	TGTGCCAGCAGCCCCGACAGCGGGGGGGGCGATGAGCAGTTCTTC
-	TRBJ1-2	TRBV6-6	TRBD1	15	CASSYPTGSGYGYTF	TGTGCCAGCAGTTACCCGACAGGGAGCGGGTATGGCTACACCTTC
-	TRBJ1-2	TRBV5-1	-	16	CASSFGLRQGGDGYTF	TGCGCCAGCAGCTTCGGACTCAGGCAGGGAGGCGATGGCTACACCTTC
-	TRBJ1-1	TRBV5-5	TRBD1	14	CASTDRGMNTEAFF	TGTGCCAGCACAGACAGGGGGATGAACACTGAAGCTTTCTTT
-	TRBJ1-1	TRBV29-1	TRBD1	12	CSAYTGDPEAFF	TGCAGCGCCTACACAGGGGACCCAGAAGCTTTCTTT
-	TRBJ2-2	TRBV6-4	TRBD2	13	CASTSGVTGELFF	TGTGCCAGCACTAGCGGGGTCACCGGGGAGCTGTTTTTT
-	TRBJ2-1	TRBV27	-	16	CASSSMTVTMGDEQFF	TGTGCCAGCAGTTCCATGACAGTTACAATGGGCGATGAGCAGTTCTTC
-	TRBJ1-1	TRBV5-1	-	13	CASIGQGDTEAFF	TGCGCCAGCATAGGGCAGGGCGACACTGAAGCTTTCTTT
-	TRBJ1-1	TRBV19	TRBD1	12	CASADRATEAFF	TGTGCCAGTGCCGACAGGGCCACTGAAGCTTTCTTT
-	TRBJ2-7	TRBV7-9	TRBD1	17	CASSFWPPTDRIYEQYF	TGTGCCAGCAGCTTTTGGCCCCCCACGGACAGGATCTACGAGCAGTACTTC
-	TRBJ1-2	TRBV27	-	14	CASRGRGRVYGYTF	TGTGCCAGCAGGGGCAGGGGCCGGGTCTATGGCTACACCTTC
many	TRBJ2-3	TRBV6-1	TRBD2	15	CASSGLAGGTDTQYF	TGTGCCAGCAGTGGACTAGCGGGGGGCACAGATACGCAGTATTTT
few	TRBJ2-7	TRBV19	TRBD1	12	CASSIPGTGMHF	TGTGCCAGTAGTATCCCCGGGACAGGGATGCACTTC
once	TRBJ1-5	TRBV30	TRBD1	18	CAWSPSNKQGGLNQPQHF	TGTGCCTGGAGTCCCAGTAATAAACAGGGGGGCCTTAATCAGCCCCAGCATTTT
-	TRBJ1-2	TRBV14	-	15	CASSQGMGPDYGYTF	TGTGCCAGCAGCCAAGGGATGGGGCCGGACTATGGCTACACCTTC
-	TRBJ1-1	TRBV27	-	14	CASSLNRLNTEAFF	TGTGCCAGCAGTTTAAACAGATTGAACACTGAAGCTTTCTTT
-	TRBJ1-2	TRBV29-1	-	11	CSVPADYGYTF	TGCAGCGTTCCCGCGGATTATGGCTACACCTTC
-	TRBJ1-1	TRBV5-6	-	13	CASSTDTRTLAFF	TGTGCCAGCAGCACCGACACCCGCACGTTGGCTTTCTTT
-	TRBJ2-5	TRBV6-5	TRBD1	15	CASSSGTGDVETQYF	TGTGCCAGCAGTTCCGGGACAGGGGATGTTGAGACCCAGTACTTC
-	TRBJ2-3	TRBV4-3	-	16	CASSHLIGGTTDTQYF	TGCGCCAGCAGCCACTTAATCGGGGGTACCACAGATACGCAGTATTTT
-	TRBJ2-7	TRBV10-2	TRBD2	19	CASSEYSKRLAGVLYEQYF	TGCGCCAGCAGTGAATACTCTAAAAGACTAGCGGGGGTTTTATACGAGCAGTACTTC
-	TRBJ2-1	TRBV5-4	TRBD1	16	CASSSRTGDNYNEQFF	TGTGCCAGCAGCTCCCGGACAGGGGATAACTACAATGAGCAGTTCTTC
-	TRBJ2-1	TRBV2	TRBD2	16	CASSLRLASIPHEQFF	TGTGCCAGCAGTCTGCGACTAGCGTCAATTCCCCATGAGCAGTTCTTC
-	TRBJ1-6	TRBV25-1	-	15	CASSESVPGYSPLHF	TGTGCCAGCAGTGAGTCCGTCCCAGGGTATTCACCCCTCCACTTT
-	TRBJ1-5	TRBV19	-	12	CASSIRGIPQHF	TGTGCCAGTAGTATCCGAGGGATCCCCCAGCATTTT
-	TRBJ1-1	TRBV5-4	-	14	CASSLRMGHTEAFF	TGTGCCAGCAGCTTACGCATGGGGCACACTGAAGCTTTCTTT
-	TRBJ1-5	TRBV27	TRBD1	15	CASSTRQGLDQPQHF	TGTGCCAGCAGTACAAGACAGGGATTGGATCAGCCCCAGCATTTT